The 29 T cell receptor beta chains below all came from one sample that was sequenced in a study of T cell repertoires in cytomegalovirus infection. TCRdb independently ran MiXCR on the reads; one entry per CDR3 protein. This table has around 300,000 distinct CDR3 sequences, around 20% appearing once. The antigens these receptors bind are not known. The sequencing here drew on cultured PBMCs, taken from culture after CMV antigen stimulation. All receptors derive from a human donor in good health (CMV status not recorded). Some clones in this sample may be carry-over from other donors' samples.

The V gene is TRBV7-9, the J gene TRBJ1-2; TRBD1 is a possible D gene (6 bases). V lost 6 bases to trimming and J lost 7 bases, with 18 bases between them. Germline V gene lookup returns CDR1 SEHNR and CDR2 FQNEAQ (reference sequence). This CDR3 region has 14 residues. The CDR3 region is CASSQPQGVRGYTF. The CDR3 DNA follows: TGTGCCAGCAGTCAACCACAGGGAGTCCGTGGCTACACCTTC.

CDR3 nucleotide sequence: TGTGCCAGCTCCGTTTGGGTTGCCAAAAACATTCAGTACTTC. It translates to CASSVWVAKNIQYF. The genes are TRBV12-3 or TRBV12-4 and TRBJ2-4; unclear D gene. This CDR3 region has 14 residues. V lost 8 bases to trimming and J lost 1 base, with 12 bases between them.

The CDR3, as DNA: TGCGCCAGCACCTACGGACAGGGGGCAGGAGGCTACACCTTC. This encodes CASTYGQGAGGYTF. The rearrangement uses TRBV4-1 and TRBJ1-2; 11 bases are shared with TRBD1. Trimming removed 7 bases from V and 8 bases from J; junction bases left unmatched: 9. Germline V gene lookup returns CDR1 MGHRA and CDR2 YSYEKL. The CDR3 is 14 amino acids.

This sequence joins TRBV11-1 and TRBJ2-7; TRBD1 or TRBD2 may be the D gene (5 bases each). V lost 0 bases to trimming and J lost 1 base, with 13 bases between them. The CDR3 has 16 amino acids. Germline values: CDR1 SGHAT, CDR2 FQDESV (reference sequence). The CDR3 DNA reads as TGTGCCAGCAGCTTAGCGGGACGGAGAGGGTCCTACGAGCAGTACTTC. As protein: CASSLAGRRGSYEQYF.

This clonotype was counted at least ten times. V usage is TRBV7-2 and J usage is TRBJ2-5; D is ambiguous. Germline V gives CDR1 SGHTA, CDR2 FQGNSA. This CDR3 spans 11 amino acids. Trimming removed 5 bases at V and 10 bases at J, with 11 bases between. CDR3 nucleotide sequence: TGTGCCAGCAGCGCCAATTATTACCAGTACTTC. It encodes CASSANYYQYF.

In its sample, this clonotype was seen a few times. The V gene is TRBV7-9, the J gene TRBJ2-1, with TRBD1 matching 9 bases. J gave up 8 bases and V 5 bases, and 4 bases lay outside the gene matches. CDR3 length equals 13 residues. CDR1 and CDR2 from the germline V gene are SEHNR and FQNEAQ (reference sequence). CDR3 sequence: CASSPRTGDEQFF. As DNA, the CDR3 is TGTGCCAGCAGCCCGAGGACAGGGGATGAGCAGTTCTTC.

This sequence joins TRBV6-2 or TRBV6-3 and TRBJ2-1; 9 nucleotides align to TRBD2. J was trimmed by 3 bases and V by 5 bases; bases with no gene match: 8. Germline CDR1 reads MNHEY; CDR2 reads SVGEGT. The CDR3 extends over 16 amino acids. In DNA, the CDR3 is TGTGCCAGCAGTCCCCGGCTAGCGGGGATCTACAATGAGCAGTTCTTC. The encoded protein is CASSPRLAGIYNEQFF.

V usage is TRBV29-1 and J usage is TRBJ2-7; TRBD2 aligns across 10 bases. The CDR3 has 13 residues. The V and J ends lost 2 bases and 6 bases, in that order; junction bases with no gene match: 4. The germline V gene encodes CDR1 SQVTM and CDR2 ANQGSEA. CDR3 in amino acids: CSVELAGVFEQYF. The CDR3 bases are TGCAGCGTTGAACTAGCGGGAGTATTCGAGCAGTACTTC.

This clonotype was seen only a few times. The chain is built from TRBV28 and TRBJ2-3; 7 nucleotides line up with TRBD2. This CDR3 is 17 amino acids long. J lost 1 base, V lost 5 bases, and 12 bases had no gene match. CDR1 and CDR2 from the germline V gene are MDHEN and SYDVKM. In DNA, the CDR3 is TGTGCCAGCAGTGGTTCCGGCCGGGAGGCAGGCACAGATACGCAGTATTTT. This encodes CASSGSGREAGTDTQYF.

This clonotype turned up a few times. This sequence joins TRBV6-6 and TRBJ1-3; no reliable D call. V lost 0 bases to trimming and J lost 1 base, with 10 bases between them. There are 16 residues in the CDR3. Germline assignment: CDR1 MNHNY and CDR2 SVGAGI (reference sequence). CDR3 sequence reads: CASSYSETRSGNTIYF. The DNA of the CDR3 is TGTGCCAGCAGTTACTCCGAAACTAGATCTGGAAACACCATATATTTT.

In DNA form, the CDR3 reads TGCAGCGTTGGCCGGAGCTCCTACGAGCAGTACTTC. As protein: CSVGRSSYEQYF. This chain uses TRBV29-1 with TRBJ2-7; D is unresolved. The V end was cut by 4 bases, the J end by 0 bases, with 7 bases between. This CDR3 contains 12 residues. CDR1 is SQVTM and CDR2 is ANQGSEA in the germline V gene.

This chain joins TRBV27 and TRBJ1-1; no definite D call. CDR1 and CDR2 from the germline V gene are MNHEY and SMNVEV (reference sequence). Trimming pared 5 bases from V and 4 bases from J, leaving 14 bases between. This CDR3 spans 14 amino acids. CDR3 DNA: TGTGCCAGCAGTCCCCGTTATGTAGGCACTGAAGCTTTCTTT. The encoded protein is CASSPRYVGTEAFF.

This clonotype was found many times. This chain links TRBV20-1 with TRBJ2-1; D is tentatively TRBD1 or TRBD2 (6 bases each). Germline-derived CDR1 and CDR2 are DFQATT and SNEGSKA (reference sequence). The V and J ends lost 3 bases and 1 base respectively, with 16 bases between them. This CDR3 has 16 amino acids. CDR3 protein: CSASLPGAQSYNEQFF. The CDR3 DNA sequence: TGCAGTGCTAGCCTTCCGGGGGCGCAATCCTACAATGAGCAGTTCTTC.

This clonotype was seen more than once but under ten times. V is TRBV9 and J is TRBJ2-1; D is uncertain. The V gene's germline CDR1 is SGDLS and CDR2 YYNGEE. The CDR3 spans 13 residues. With 4 bases removed from V and 5 bases from J, the gap between germline ends came to 10 bases. Written as DNA, the CDR3 is TGTGCCAGCAGCATTCTCATCCACAATGAGCAGTTCTTC. Its translation: CASSILIHNEQFF.

This clonotype was seen repeatedly, ten times or more. The V gene is TRBV10-3, the J gene TRBJ2-7; 10 bases are a match to TRBD1. Germline V gene lookup returns CDR1 ENHRY and CDR2 SYGVKD. The length of the CDR3 is 14 residues. After removal of 2 bases from V and 3 bases from J, the junction contained 1 base not matched to a gene. The DNA for the CDR3 is TGTGCCATCAGTGAGGGGACAGGGGACTACGAGCAGTACTTC. It translates to CAISEGTGDYEQYF.

The chain combines TRBV12-3 or TRBV12-4 with TRBJ2-1; D is ambiguous. V was shortened by 6 bases and J by 0 bases, with 9 bases between the two germline ends. This CDR3 spans 14 amino acids. The CDR3 sequence is CASSSGDSYNEQFF. The DNA for the CDR3 is TGTGCCAGCAGCTCCGGTGACTCCTACAATGAGCAGTTCTTC.

The chain combines TRBV27 with TRBJ1-5; no reliable D call. V was trimmed by 9 bases and J by 1 base, leaving 16 bases between them. The CDR3 spans 15 residues. Per germline, CDR1 MNHEY and CDR2 SMNVEV (reference sequence). The CDR3 loop reads CASSNPGGSNQPQHF. In DNA form, the CDR3 reads TGTGCCAGTTCCAATCCGGGAGGGAGCAATCAGCCCCAGCATTTT.

CDR3: CASSLTQGEQYV. The CDR3 DNA is TGTGCCAGCAGCTTAACACAGGGCGAGCAGTACGTC. The chain uses TRBV7-9 and TRBJ2-7, with a possible D match to TRBD1 (6 bases). CDR3 length: 12 residues. V lost 2 bases and J 6 bases, leaving 8 bases between the germline ends. Germline V gives CDR1 SEHNR, CDR2 FQNEAQ (reference sequence).

The V gene is TRBV19, the J gene TRBJ1-5, with D possibly matching TRBD1 (5 bases). This CDR3 is 16 amino acids long. The germline V gene has CDR1 LNHDA and CDR2 SQIVND (reference sequence). Deletions cut 5 bases from V and 2 bases from J, with 16 bases between. The DNA for the CDR3 is TGTGCCAGTAGTTCCCGGGGCGAGGATCGCAATCAGCCCCAGCATTTT. Amino acids: CASSSRGEDRNQPQHF.

The chain combines TRBV29-1 with TRBJ1-1; D is uncertain. CDR1 is SQVTM, CDR2 ANQGSEA, per germline. The CDR3 is made up of 13 amino acids. Trimming pared 5 bases from V and 0 bases from J, leaving 10 bases between. The CDR3 sequence is CSVRGRLNTEAFF. The CDR3 DNA is TGCAGCGTTCGCGGCAGGTTGAACACTGAAGCTTTCTTT.

This clonotype was counted only a few times. J is TRBJ2-2 and V is TRBV7-8; TRBD2 might be the D (6 bases). The CDR3 consists of 15 residues. Trimming pared 5 bases from V and 5 bases from J, leaving 15 bases between. Germline V gives CDR1 SGHVS, CDR2 FQNEAQ. CDR3 coding DNA: TGTGCCAGCAGCCCCCGACTAGGTTGGACCGGGGAGCTGTTTTTT. Translation gives CASSPRLGWTGELFF.

This clonotype has a count of ten or more. This chain connects TRBV7-3 to TRBJ2-1; a possible D gene is TRBD2 (6 bases). The length of the CDR3 is 15 residues. The germline V gene encodes CDR1 SGHTA and CDR2 FQGTGA. The V end lost 4 bases, the J end lost 6 bases, and 16 bases lay between the germline ends. CDR3 sequence (DNA): TGTGCCAGCAGCTCCCAACCCGGGACTGTCAATGAGCAGTTCTTC. Its protein product is CASSSQPGTVNEQFF.

V is TRBV2 and J is TRBJ2-2, with D tentatively TRBD1 (5 bases). This CDR3 spans 15 amino acids. Germline V lookup: CDR1 SNHLY, CDR2 FYNNEI. Between the trimmed V and J ends, which lost 3 bases and 1 base, there was a span of 9 bases. The chain's CDR3 is CASSEQGWNTGELFF. The DNA for the CDR3 is TGTGCCAGCAGTGAGCAGGGTTGGAACACCGGGGAGCTGTTTTTT.

CDR3 loop: CASTLRGSGELFF. The CDR3 coding sequence is TGTGCCAGCACCCTCCGGGGGTCCGGGGAGCTGTTTTTT. The gene calls are TRBV28 and TRBJ2-2; possible D gene TRBD2, 6 bases. This CDR3 is built from 13 residues. The V end lost 7 bases, the J end lost 6 bases, and 12 bases lay between the germline ends. From germline, CDR1 is MDHEN and CDR2 SYDVKM.

This clonotype turned up a few times. This chain links TRBV4-1 with TRBJ2-7; D not resolved. V lost 1 base to trimming and J lost 0 bases, with 4 bases between them. Germline V gene data show CDR1 as MGHRA and CDR2 as YSYEKL. The CDR3 is 13 amino acids. DNA of the CDR3: TGCGCCAGCAGCCAAGTTCACTCCTACGAGCAGTACTTC. Translated, it gives CASSQVHSYEQYF.

The chain uses TRBV7-6 and TRBJ1-2, with 7 positions matching TRBD1. The CDR3 sequence is 15 residues long. With 5 bases clipped from V and 4 bases from J, the junction kept 10 bases outside the gene matches. Per germline, CDR1 SGHVS and CDR2 FNYEAQ. CDR3 sequence: CASSVPPGQPYGYTF. Written as DNA, the CDR3 is TGTGCCAGCAGCGTACCCCCGGGACAGCCCTATGGCTACACCTTC.

This clonotype was seen a handful of times. This chain links TRBV11-2 with TRBJ2-1, with no clear D. The V gene's germline CDR1 is SGHAT and CDR2 FQNNGV. CDR3 size: 14 residues. Trimming removed 2 bases at V and 8 bases at J, with 13 bases between. The CDR3 spells CASSLLGVGDEQFF. CDR3 in DNA: TGTGCCAGCAGCTTATTAGGCGTTGGGGATGAGCAGTTCTTC. The entire variable domain, with the rest obtained from reference TRBV11-2 and TRBJ2-1, is as follows: EAGVAQSPRYKIIEKRQSVAFWCNPISGHATLYWYQQILGQGPKLLIQFQNNGVVDDSQLPKDRFSAERLKGVDSTLKIQPAKLEDSAVYLCASSLLGVGDEQFFGPGTRLTVL.

The chain recombines TRBV14 with TRBJ2-3, with 7 bases matching TRBD1. V lost 0 bases and J lost 5; bases outside the gene matches: 2. CDR3 length: 14 amino acids. The V gene's germline CDR1 is SGHDN and CDR2 FVKESK. The CDR3 is CASSQDHRGDTQYF. CDR3 nucleotides: TGTGCCAGCAGCCAAGACCACAGGGGAGATACGCAGTATTTT. The full variable domain, with the rest looked up from reference TRBV14 and TRBJ2-3, is EAGVTQFPSHSVIEKGQTVTLRCDPISGHDNLYWYRRVMGKEIKFLLHFVKESKQDESGMPNNRFLAERTGGTYSTLKVQPAELEDSGVYFCASSQDHRGDTQYFGPGTRLTVL.

This sequence joins TRBV27 and TRBJ2-5; 12 bases are shared with TRBD2. With 6 bases clipped from V and 2 bases from J, the junction kept 4 bases outside the gene matches. CDR1 and CDR2 from the germline V gene are MNHEY and SMNVEV (reference sequence). There are 15 residues in the CDR3. CDR3 sequence (DNA): TGTGCCAGCAGCCGAGGACTAGCGGGACAAGAGACCCAGTACTTC. This gives the protein CASSRGLAGQETQYF.